This is a list of T cell receptor beta chains from one sample in a study of cytomegalovirus exposure and HLA in healthy donors. Clones were sequenced by immunoSEQ multiplex PCR, and TCRdb holds only the in-frame ones, with some missing. Of around 120,000 clones listed, 80% to 85% are singletons. Sequencing used PBMCs. The receptors shown here come from a human donor in good health. CDR3s leave out the opening cysteine and the closing phenylalanine or tryptophan. Fields, in order: clone size, V gene, J gene, CDR3 protein. The size entry is marked missing in some rows and otherwise reads once, few, many or a size class.

size: .
V: TRBV5-4
J: TRBJ1-4
CDR3: ASSPGRANFEKLF

size: .
V: TRBV6-6
J: TRBJ1-2
CDR3: ASSYTGAYGYT

size: .
V: TRBV2
J: TRBJ1-4
CDR3: ASSEWAGTTNEKLF

size: .
V: TRBV28
J: TRBJ2-1
CDR3: ASSRTRDNEQF

size: .
V: TRBV5-3
J: TRBJ1-5
CDR3: ASSQETGTQPQH

size: .
V: TRBV19
J: TRBJ2-3
CDR3: ASRDSITQY

size: .
V: TRBV9
J: TRBJ2-1
CDR3: ASSVALDTDRVQSSYNEQF

size: .
V: TRBV4-1
J: TRBJ2-3
CDR3: ASSQDQIGASTDTQY

size: .
V: TRBV28
J: TRBJ2-5
CDR3: ASSQSVETQY

size: .
V: TRBV6-6
J: TRBJ2-1
CDR3: ASSWGGASYNEQF

size: .
V: TRBV7-2
J: TRBJ1-2
CDR3: ASSLGFGATANYGYT

size: .
V: TRBV10-3
J: TRBJ2-1
CDR3: AILPAGGGEQF

size: .
V: TRBV9
J: TRBJ2-1
CDR3: ASSTRDSWYNEQF

size: .
V: TRBV11-2
J: TRBJ2-5
CDR3: ASSLGSSAGGLETQY

size: .
V: TRBV29-1
J: TRBJ2-1
CDR3: SVLGGSSYNEQF

size: .
V: TRBV5-6
J: TRBJ1-6
CDR3: ASSGGRASYNSPLH

size: medium-sized
V: TRBV6-1
J: TRBJ2-2
CDR3: ASTAGTGETGELF

size: .
V: TRBV19
J: TRBJ2-2
CDR3: ASSTLAPGELF

size: .
V: TRBV13
J: TRBJ2-1
CDR3: ASSLAGAGLNEQF

size: .
V: TRBV13
J: TRBJ1-3
CDR3: ASSSDRAGNTIY

size: .
V: TRBV18
J: TRBJ2-7
CDR3: ASSPGTGYYEQY

size: .
V: TRBV5-4
J: TRBJ2-7
CDR3: ASSSRQESYEQY

size: .
V: TRBV27
J: TRBJ2-2
CDR3: ASSTGANTGELF

size: .
V: TRBV16
J: TRBJ2-5
CDR3: ASSPMTISETQY

size: .
V: TRBV5-1
J: TRBJ1-3
CDR3: ASSRELTSSNTIY

size: .
V: TRBV5-6
J: TRBJ1-4
CDR3: ASSPLEGNEKLF